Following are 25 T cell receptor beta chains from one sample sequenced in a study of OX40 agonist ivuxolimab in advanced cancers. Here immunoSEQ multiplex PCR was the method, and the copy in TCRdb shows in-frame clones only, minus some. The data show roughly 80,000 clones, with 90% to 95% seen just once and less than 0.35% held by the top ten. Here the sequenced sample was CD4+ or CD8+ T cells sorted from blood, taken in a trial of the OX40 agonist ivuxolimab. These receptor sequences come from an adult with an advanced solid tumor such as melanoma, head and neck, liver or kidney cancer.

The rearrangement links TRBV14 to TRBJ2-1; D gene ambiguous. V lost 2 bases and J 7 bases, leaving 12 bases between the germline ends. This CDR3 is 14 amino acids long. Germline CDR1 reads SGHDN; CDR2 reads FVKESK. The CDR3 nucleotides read TGTGCCAGCAGCCAAAATAGTGGCGGTAATGAGCAGTTCTTC. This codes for CASSQNSGGNEQFF.

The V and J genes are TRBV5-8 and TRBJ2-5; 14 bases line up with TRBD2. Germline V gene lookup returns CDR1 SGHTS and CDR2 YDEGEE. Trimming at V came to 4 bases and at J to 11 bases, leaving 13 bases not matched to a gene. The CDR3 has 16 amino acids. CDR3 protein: CASSVPGLAGEESQYF. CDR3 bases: TGTGCCAGCAGCGTCCCGGGACTAGCGGGAGAGGAGTCGCAGTACTTC.

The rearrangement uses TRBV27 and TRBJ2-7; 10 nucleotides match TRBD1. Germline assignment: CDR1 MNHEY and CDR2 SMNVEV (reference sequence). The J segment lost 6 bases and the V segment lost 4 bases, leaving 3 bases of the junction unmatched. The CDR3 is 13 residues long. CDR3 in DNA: TGTGCCAGCAGTTGGACAGGGGGGGGCGAGCAGTACTTC. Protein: CASSWTGGGEQYF.

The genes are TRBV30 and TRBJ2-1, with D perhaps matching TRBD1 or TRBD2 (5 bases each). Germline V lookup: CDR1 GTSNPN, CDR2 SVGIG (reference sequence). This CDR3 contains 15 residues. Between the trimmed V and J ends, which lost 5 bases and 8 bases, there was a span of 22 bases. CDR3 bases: TGTGCCTGGTACCCTCCCTTTGGGGGAAAGGATGAGCAGTTCTTC. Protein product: CAWYPPFGGKDEQFF.

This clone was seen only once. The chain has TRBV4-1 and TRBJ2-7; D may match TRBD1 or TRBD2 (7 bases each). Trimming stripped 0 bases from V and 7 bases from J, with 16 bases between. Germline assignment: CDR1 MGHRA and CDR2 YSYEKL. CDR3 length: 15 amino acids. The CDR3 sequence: CASSQDAGDSKEQYF. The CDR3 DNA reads TGCGCCAGCAGCCAAGATGCGGGGGACAGTAAAGAGCAGTACTTC.

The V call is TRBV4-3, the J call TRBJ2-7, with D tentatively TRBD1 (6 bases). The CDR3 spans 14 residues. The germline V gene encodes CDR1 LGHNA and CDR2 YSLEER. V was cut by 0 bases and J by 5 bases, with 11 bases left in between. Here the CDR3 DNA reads TGCGCCAGCAGCCAAGAAGGGGGTGGGGACGAGCAGTACTTC. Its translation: CASSQEGGGDEQYF.

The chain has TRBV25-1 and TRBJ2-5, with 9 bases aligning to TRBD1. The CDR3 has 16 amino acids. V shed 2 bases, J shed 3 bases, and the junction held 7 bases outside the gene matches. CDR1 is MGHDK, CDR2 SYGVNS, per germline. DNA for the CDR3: TGTGCCAGCAGTGAAATAAGCGGACAGGGGAAAGAGACCCAGTACTTC. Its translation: CASSEISGQGKETQYF.

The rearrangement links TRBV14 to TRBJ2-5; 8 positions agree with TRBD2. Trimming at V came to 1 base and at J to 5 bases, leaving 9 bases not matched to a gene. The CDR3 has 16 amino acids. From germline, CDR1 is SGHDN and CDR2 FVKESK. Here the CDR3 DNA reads TGTGCCAGCAGCCAAGGAGCTAGCGGGTCTGGGGAGACCCAGTACTTC. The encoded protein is CASSQGASGSGETQYF.

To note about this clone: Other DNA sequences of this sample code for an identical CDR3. The CDR3: CAWSQYAPLAENGRRSYEQYF. As DNA, the CDR3 is TGTGCCTGGAGCCAGTACGCCCCACTAGCGGAAAACGGACGCCGCTCCTACGAGCAGTACTTC. This chain links TRBV30 with TRBJ2-7; the match to TRBD2 covers 8 bases. Unmatched junction bases numbered 25, after V lost 3 bases and J lost 0 bases. The CDR3 sequence is 21 residues long. Germline assignment: CDR1 GTSNPN and CDR2 SVGIG (reference sequence).

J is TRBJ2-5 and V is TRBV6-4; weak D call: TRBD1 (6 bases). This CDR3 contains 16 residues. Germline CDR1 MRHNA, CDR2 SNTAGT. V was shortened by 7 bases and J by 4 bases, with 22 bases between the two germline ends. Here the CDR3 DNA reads TGTGCCAGCACCCCTCCGTGGGGGCGCCCCCGAGAGACCCAGTACTTC. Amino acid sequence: CASTPPWGRPRETQYF.

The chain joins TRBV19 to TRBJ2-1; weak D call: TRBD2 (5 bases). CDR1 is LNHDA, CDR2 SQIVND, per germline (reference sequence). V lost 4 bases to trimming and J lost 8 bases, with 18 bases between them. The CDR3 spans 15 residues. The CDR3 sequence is CASSTISSGGDEQFF. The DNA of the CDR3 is TGTGCCAGTAGTACTATTAGCAGCGGCGGCGATGAGCAGTTCTTC.

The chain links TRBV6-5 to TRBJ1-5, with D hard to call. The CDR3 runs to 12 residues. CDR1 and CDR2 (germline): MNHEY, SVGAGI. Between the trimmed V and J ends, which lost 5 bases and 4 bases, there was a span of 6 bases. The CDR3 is CASSDGNQPQHF. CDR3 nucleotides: TGTGCCAGCAGTGACGGAAATCAGCCCCAGCATTTT.

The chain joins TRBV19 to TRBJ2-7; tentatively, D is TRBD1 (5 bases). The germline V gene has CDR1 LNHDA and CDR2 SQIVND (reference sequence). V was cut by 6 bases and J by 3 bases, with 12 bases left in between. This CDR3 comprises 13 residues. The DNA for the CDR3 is TGTGCCAGTAGCCTCGACAGAAACTACGAGCAGTACTTC. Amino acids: CASSLDRNYEQYF.

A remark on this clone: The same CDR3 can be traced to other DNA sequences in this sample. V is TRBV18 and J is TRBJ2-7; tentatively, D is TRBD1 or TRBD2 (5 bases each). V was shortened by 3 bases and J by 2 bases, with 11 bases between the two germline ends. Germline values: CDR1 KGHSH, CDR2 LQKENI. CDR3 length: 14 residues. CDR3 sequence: CASSPGTATYEQYF. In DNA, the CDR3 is TGTGCCAGCTCACCCGGGACGGCTACCTACGAGCAGTACTTC.

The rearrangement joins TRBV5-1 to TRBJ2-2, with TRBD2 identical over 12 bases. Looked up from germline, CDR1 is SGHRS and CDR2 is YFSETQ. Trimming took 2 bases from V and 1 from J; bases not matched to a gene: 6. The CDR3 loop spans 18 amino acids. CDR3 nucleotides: TGCGCCAGCAGCTTAAGACTAGCGGGAGTCGGGAACACCGGGGAGCTGTTTTTT. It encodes CASSLRLAGVGNTGELFF.

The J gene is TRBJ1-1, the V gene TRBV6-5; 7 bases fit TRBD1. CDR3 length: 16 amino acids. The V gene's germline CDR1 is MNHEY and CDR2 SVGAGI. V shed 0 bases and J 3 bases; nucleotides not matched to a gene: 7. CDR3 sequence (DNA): TGTGCCAGCAGTTACTCCGGGACAGTCGGATACACTGAAGCTTTCTTT. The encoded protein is CASSYSGTVGYTEAFF.

The CDR3 sequence: CASSIDGVALVGGANVLTF. CDR3 DNA: TGTGCCAGTAGTATTGATGGGGTAGCCCTTGTTGGTGGGGCCAACGTCCTGACTTTC. The chain employs TRBV19 and TRBJ2-6; D gene ambiguous. The CDR3 covers 19 residues. With 3 bases removed from V and 3 bases from J, the gap between germline ends came to 21 bases. Per germline, CDR1 LNHDA and CDR2 SQIVND (reference sequence).

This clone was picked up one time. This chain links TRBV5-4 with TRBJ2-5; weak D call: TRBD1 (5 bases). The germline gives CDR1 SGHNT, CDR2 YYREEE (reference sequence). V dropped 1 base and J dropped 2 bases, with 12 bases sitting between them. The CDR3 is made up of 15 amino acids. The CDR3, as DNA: TGTGCCAGCAGCTTGAATTCTGGACAACAAGAGACCCAGTACTTC. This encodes CASSLNSGQQETQYF.

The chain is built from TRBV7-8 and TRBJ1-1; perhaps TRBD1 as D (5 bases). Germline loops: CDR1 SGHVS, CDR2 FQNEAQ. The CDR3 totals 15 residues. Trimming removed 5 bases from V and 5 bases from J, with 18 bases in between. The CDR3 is CASSAVSGVGTEAFF. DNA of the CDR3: TGTGCCAGCAGCGCCGTTTCGGGGGTCGGGACTGAAGCTTTCTTT.

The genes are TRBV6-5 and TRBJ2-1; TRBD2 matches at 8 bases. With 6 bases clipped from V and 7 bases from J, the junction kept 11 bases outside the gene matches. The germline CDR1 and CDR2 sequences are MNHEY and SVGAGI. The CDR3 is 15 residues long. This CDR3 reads CASRARLAGDNEQFF. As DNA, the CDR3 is TGTGCCAGCAGAGCAAGGCTAGCGGGTGATAATGAGCAGTTCTTC.

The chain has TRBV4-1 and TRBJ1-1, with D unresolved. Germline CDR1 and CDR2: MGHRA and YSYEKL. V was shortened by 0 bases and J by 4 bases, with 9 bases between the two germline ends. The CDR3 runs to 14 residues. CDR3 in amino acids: CASSQDRVSTEAFF. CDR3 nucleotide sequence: TGCGCCAGCAGCCAAGATAGGGTCTCCACTGAAGCTTTCTTT.

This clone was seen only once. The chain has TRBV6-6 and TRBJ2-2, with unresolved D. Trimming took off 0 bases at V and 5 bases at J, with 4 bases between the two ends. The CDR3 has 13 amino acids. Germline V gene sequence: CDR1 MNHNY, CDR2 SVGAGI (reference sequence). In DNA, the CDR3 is TGTGCCAGCAGTTACTCTGGAACCGGGGAGCTGTTTTTT. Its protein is CASSYSGTGELFF.

The CDR3 DNA sequence: TGTGCCAGCAGCCGCCAGGCCCGCTACGAGCAGTACTTC. The encoded protein is CASSRQARYEQYF. The rearrangement uses TRBV7-2 and TRBJ2-7; D unresolved. V was cut by 5 bases and J by 3 bases, with 11 bases left in between. The CDR3 consists of 13 residues. Germline V gives CDR1 SGHTA, CDR2 FQGNSA.

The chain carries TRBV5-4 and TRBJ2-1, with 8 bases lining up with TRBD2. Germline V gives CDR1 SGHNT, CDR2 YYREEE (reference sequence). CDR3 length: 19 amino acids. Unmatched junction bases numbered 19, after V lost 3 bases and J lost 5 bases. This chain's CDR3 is CASSSPVGGGSGGHNEQFF. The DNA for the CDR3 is TGTGCCAGCAGCTCCCCGGTGGGCGGGGGGTCAGGTGGCCACAATGAGCAGTTCTTC.

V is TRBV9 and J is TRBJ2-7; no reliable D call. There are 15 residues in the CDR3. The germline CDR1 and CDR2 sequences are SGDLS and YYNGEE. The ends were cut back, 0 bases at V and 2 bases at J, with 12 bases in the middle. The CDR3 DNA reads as TGTGCCAGCAGCGTAGGGCAGACTGCCGCCTACGAGCAGTACTTC. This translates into CASSVGQTAAYEQYF. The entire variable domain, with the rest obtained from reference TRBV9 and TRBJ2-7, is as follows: DSGVTQTPKHLITATGQRVTLRCSPRSGDLSVYWYQQSLDQGLQFLIQYYNGEERAKGNILERFSAQQFPDLHSELNLSSLELGDSALYFCASSVGQTAAYEQYFGPGTRLTVT.